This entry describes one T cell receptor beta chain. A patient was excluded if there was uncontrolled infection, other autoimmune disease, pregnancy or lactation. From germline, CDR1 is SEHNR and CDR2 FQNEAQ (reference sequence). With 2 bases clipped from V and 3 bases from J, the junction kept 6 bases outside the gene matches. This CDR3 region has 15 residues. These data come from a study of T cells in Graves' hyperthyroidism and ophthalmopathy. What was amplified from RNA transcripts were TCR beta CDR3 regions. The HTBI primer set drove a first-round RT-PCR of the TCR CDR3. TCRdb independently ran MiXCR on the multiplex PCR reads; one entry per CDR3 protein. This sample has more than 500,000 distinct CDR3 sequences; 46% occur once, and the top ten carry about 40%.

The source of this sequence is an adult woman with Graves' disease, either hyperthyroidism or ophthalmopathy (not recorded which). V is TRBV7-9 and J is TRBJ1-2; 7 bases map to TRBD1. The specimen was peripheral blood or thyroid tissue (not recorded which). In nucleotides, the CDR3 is TGTGCCAGCAGCTTATATGGACAGGCAGACTATGGCTACACCTTC. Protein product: CASSLYGQADYGYTF.